Listed here are 26 T cell receptor beta chains from one sample, sequenced in a study of T cell changes during pregnancy in multiple sclerosis. Clones were read by immunoSEQ multiplex PCR, and TCRdb kept only the in-frame ones, dropping some. The table includes tens of thousands of clones, roughly 89% detected once. This sample comprised peripheral blood, obtained after pregnancy. The receptors here all came from a female donor in good health, enrolled as a control in a pregnancy study.

To note about this clone: Other DNA variants within this sample encode the same CDR3. The rearrangement links TRBV6-1 to TRBJ2-5; perhaps TRBD1 as D (6 bases). Germline CDR1 and CDR2: MNHNS and SASEGT. Between the trimmed V and J ends, which lost 7 bases and 5 bases, there was a span of 17 bases. The CDR3 runs 14 residues. The CDR3 region is CASTRTARRETQYF. CDR3 coding DNA: TGTGCCAGCACCCGGACAGCCAGGCGGGAGACCCAGTACTTC.

The V call is TRBV28, the J call TRBJ1-4; 8 nucleotides line up with TRBD1. V gave up 0 bases and J gave up 5 bases; unmatched junction bases: 5. The CDR3 covers 16 residues. CDR1 is MDHEN and CDR2 is SYDVKM in the germline V gene. Here the CDR3 DNA reads TGTGCCAGCAGTTTATGGCGTCGACAGGGGAATGAAAAACTGTTTTTT. Its protein product is CASSLWRRQGNEKLFF.

The chain is built from TRBV28 and TRBJ2-7, with D perhaps matching TRBD2 (6 bases). V lost 3 bases and J 0 bases, leaving 12 bases between the germline ends. CDR3 length: 15 amino acids. Germline V CDR1 and CDR2: MDHEN, SYDVKM. CDR3 nucleotide sequence: TGTGCCAGCAGTTTCGGGCGGGGAATCTCCTACGAGCAGTACTTC. The encoded protein is CASSFGRGISYEQYF.

The rearrangement uses TRBV28 and TRBJ2-7; D possibly corresponds to TRBD2 (5 bases). The V gene lost 3 bases and the J gene lost 6 bases, with 12 bases spanning the gap. The CDR3 covers 13 residues. Germline assignment: CDR1 MDHEN and CDR2 SYDVKM. This chain's CDR3 is CASSLLGEGEQYF. The CDR3 region has the DNA TGTGCCAGCAGTTTGCTGGGAGAGGGCGAGCAGTACTTC.

The chain joins TRBV2 to TRBJ2-7, with 9 bases that match TRBD1. There are 15 residues in the CDR3. Per the germline V gene, CDR1 is SNHLY and CDR2 is FYNNEI. V shed 7 bases and J 2 bases; nucleotides not matched to a gene: 9. The DNA of the CDR3 is TGTGCCAGCACCGAGAAGGGACAGGGTACCTACGAGCAGTACTTC. Translating gives CASTEKGQGTYEQYF.

V and J are TRBV10-3 and TRBJ2-3; D is unclear. This CDR3 spans 14 amino acids. Germline values: CDR1 ENHRY, CDR2 SYGVKD. Trimming shortened V by 2 bases and J by 4 bases, and 10 bases separated the two germline ends. CDR3 DNA: TGTGCCATCAGTGAGGCCCTGAGGTCAGATACGCAGTATTTT. Residues: CAISEALRSDTQYF.

The chain couples TRBV28 to TRBJ1-1, with D unresolved. CDR3 size: 14 residues. Trimming shortened V by 5 bases and J by 6 bases, and 16 bases separated the two germline ends. Germline V gene data show CDR1 as MDHEN and CDR2 as SYDVKM. The CDR3 loop reads CASSTRRVAAEAFF. The CDR3, as DNA: TGTGCCAGCAGTACTAGGAGGGTTGCGGCTGAAGCTTTCTTT.

The V gene is TRBV6-6, the J gene TRBJ2-3; 9 positions match TRBD2. Trimming removed 0 bases from V and 6 bases from J; junction bases left unmatched: 7. CDR3 length: 16 residues. Per the germline V gene, CDR1 is MNHNY and CDR2 is SVGAGI (reference sequence). The CDR3 sequence: CASSYSLASGTDTQYF. Here the CDR3 DNA reads TGTGCCAGCAGTTACTCTTTGGCTAGCGGGACGGATACGCAGTATTTT.

The chain carries TRBV6-5 and TRBJ2-5; D unclear. Trimming cost V 0 bases and J 1 base, with 12 bases left between them. Germline CDR1 reads MNHEY; CDR2 reads SVGAGI. The CDR3 sequence is 16 residues long. In nucleotides, the CDR3 is TGTGCCAGCAGTTACTCGTATCGCAGATCCCAAGAGACCCAGTACTTC. Translation gives CASSYSYRRSQETQYF.

The V and J genes are TRBV2 and TRBJ2-1, with D uncertain. Germline CDR1 is SNHLY and CDR2 is FYNNEI. V was cut by 1 base and J by 7 bases, with 5 bases left in between. The CDR3 length is 12 residues. In DNA form, the CDR3 reads TGTGCCAGCAGTGAAGGGCTTAATGAGCAGTTCTTC. As protein: CASSEGLNEQFF.

The gene calls are TRBV5-1 and TRBJ2-3, with 10 bases identical to TRBD2. This CDR3 spans 17 amino acids. Germline CDR1 reads SGHRS; CDR2 reads YFSETQ. With V trimmed by 4 bases and J by 0 bases, 8 bases remained unmatched. In DNA, the CDR3 is TGCGCCAGCAGCCCGGGACTAGCGTATACTAGCACAGATACGCAGTATTTT. Translating it yields CASSPGLAYTSTDTQYF.

The chain joins TRBV6-4 to TRBJ2-1, with D tentatively TRBD2 (7 bases). The V end was cut by 0 bases, the J end by 6 bases, with 12 bases between. This CDR3 region has 15 residues. Germline CDR1 is MRHNA and CDR2 is SNTAGT. The CDR3 sequence: CASSDSGGEPNEQFF. CDR3 coding DNA: TGTGCCAGCAGTGACTCAGGGGGGGAGCCCAATGAGCAGTTCTTC.

V usage is TRBV19 and J usage is TRBJ2-5; 7 bases line up with TRBD1. Trimming at V came to 6 bases and at J to 4 bases, leaving 11 bases not matched to a gene. There are 15 residues in the CDR3. The V gene's germline CDR1 is LNHDA and CDR2 SQIVND (reference sequence). This CDR3 is CASSRLIQGRETQYF. In nucleotides, the CDR3 is TGTGCCAGTAGCCGTTTAATACAGGGGCGAGAGACCCAGTACTTC.

Points on this clone: The identical CDR3 is also encoded by other nucleotide sequences in the sample. The J gene is TRBJ2-5, the V gene TRBV4-2; 13 bases fit TRBD2. Germline V lookup: CDR1 LGHNA, CDR2 YNFKEQ. Trimming cost V 1 base and J 1 base; bases outside gene matches: 0. This CDR3 spans 16 amino acids. The CDR3 bases are TGTGCCAGCAGCCAAGGACTAGCGGGAGGCCAAGAGACCCAGTACTTC. Protein product: CASSQGLAGGQETQYF.

This clone was detected only once. The chain combines TRBV9 with TRBJ2-3; the match to TRBD2 covers 12 bases. Trimming removed 4 bases from V and 2 bases from J; junction bases left unmatched: 5. This CDR3 region has 16 residues. The germline CDR1 and CDR2 sequences are SGDLS and YYNGEE. Written as DNA, the CDR3 is TGTGCCAGCAGCCCCCGGACTAGCGGGGTCACAGATACGCAGTATTTT. Its protein is CASSPRTSGVTDTQYF.

J is TRBJ1-2 and V is TRBV5-1; 9 bases are a match to TRBD1. The CDR3 sequence is 14 residues long. J was trimmed by 4 bases and V by 5 bases; bases with no gene match: 6. Germline V lookup: CDR1 SGHRS, CDR2 YFSETQ. The CDR3: CASRLGQGFYGYTF. The CDR3 bases are TGCGCCAGCAGGCTGGGACAGGGCTTCTATGGCTACACCTTC.

This sequence joins TRBV7-9 and TRBJ2-7; D remains ambiguous. Germline assignment: CDR1 SEHNR and CDR2 FQNEAQ (reference sequence). The length of the CDR3 is 16 residues. The V gene lost 3 bases and the J gene lost 0 bases, with 15 bases spanning the gap. Here the CDR3 DNA reads TGTGCCAGCAGCTTTACCAAGATTTCGAGCTCCTACGAGCAGTACTTC. Protein sequence: CASSFTKISSSYEQYF.

The chain employs TRBV28 and TRBJ1-2; D perhaps matches TRBD1 (5 bases). Germline loops: CDR1 MDHEN, CDR2 SYDVKM. This CDR3 is built from 14 residues. With 3 bases removed from V and 7 bases from J, the gap between germline ends came to 15 bases. The CDR3 reads CASSLLRGVSGYTF. CDR3 sequence (DNA): TGTGCCAGCAGTTTGCTTCGGGGGGTGAGTGGCTACACCTTC.

This chain uses TRBV6-5 with TRBJ2-7, with D possibly TRBD2 on 5 matching bases. This CDR3 contains 15 residues. V lost 4 bases, J lost 7 bases, and 20 bases lay in between. Germline V gene data show CDR1 as MNHEY and CDR2 as SVGAGI. The CDR3 DNA follows: TGTGCCAGCAGTTCTGGCAGGCTGGGCGGAGGAGAGCAGTACTTC. Translation: CASSSGRLGGGEQYF.

This chain links TRBV28 with TRBJ1-1; 11 bases map to TRBD1. CDR1 and CDR2 (germline): MDHEN, SYDVKM. J was trimmed by 6 bases and V by 3 bases; bases with no gene match: 9. The CDR3 is 16 residues long. The CDR3: CASSFPLGQGGPEAFF. In nucleotides, the CDR3 is TGTGCCAGCAGTTTCCCCTTGGGACAGGGGGGGCCTGAAGCTTTCTTT.

The genes are TRBV6-5 and TRBJ2-1, with 10 bases that match TRBD1. Germline values: CDR1 MNHEY, CDR2 SVGAGI. The CDR3 is 14 amino acids. Losses at the gene ends were 9 bases for V and 8 bases for J; bases not matched to a gene: 10. CDR3 coding DNA: TGTGCCAGTCACTCCGGGACAGGGGCCGATGAGCAGTTCTTC. It codes for CASHSGTGADEQFF.

V usage is TRBV6-1 and J usage is TRBJ2-5; 7 bases are shared with TRBD1. Germline V lookup: CDR1 MNHNS, CDR2 SASEGT. The J segment lost 3 bases and the V segment lost 4 bases, leaving 11 bases of the junction unmatched. The CDR3 loop spans 16 amino acids. The CDR3 spells CASSVFFEGAEETQYF. DNA for the CDR3: TGTGCCAGCAGTGTATTTTTCGAGGGGGCCGAAGAGACCCAGTACTTC.

CDR3: CASSQGWSGRETQYF. CDR3 in DNA: TGTGCCAGCAGCCAAGGATGGTCAGGGCGAGAGACCCAGTACTTC. The genes are TRBV4-2 and TRBJ2-5, with a possible D match to TRBD1 (5 bases). Trimming took 1 base from V and 4 from J, leaving 13 bases between them. The germline CDR1 and CDR2 sequences are LGHNA and YNFKEQ. This CDR3 is built from 15 residues.

The chain employs TRBV15 and TRBJ2-3; 7 bases are a match to TRBD1. This CDR3 comprises 15 residues. The trim removed 3 bases at V and 2 bases at J, leaving 5 bases unmatched. Germline V gene lookup returns CDR1 LNHNV and CDR2 YYDKDF (reference sequence). The CDR3 DNA sequence: TGTGCCACCAGCAGTCCGACAGGGAACACAGATACGCAGTATTTT. Translating gives CATSSPTGNTDTQYF.

This chain links TRBV27 with TRBJ2-1; D uncertain. The CDR3 is made up of 11 amino acids. V lost 7 bases and J 6 bases, leaving 7 bases between the germline ends. Per germline, CDR1 MNHEY and CDR2 SMNVEV (reference sequence). The CDR3 region is CASKWSNEQFF. CDR3 coding DNA: TGTGCCAGCAAGTGGAGCAATGAGCAGTTCTTC.

The chain links TRBV6-6 to TRBJ2-5, with 7 bases fitting TRBD1. Trimming cost V 2 bases and J 2 bases; bases outside gene matches: 5. This CDR3 has 15 residues. Germline V lookup: CDR1 MNHNY, CDR2 SVGAGI (reference sequence). Written as DNA, the CDR3 is TGTGCCAGCAGTTACACAGGGACAGTGCAAGAGACCCAGTACTTC. This sequence encodes CASSYTGTVQETQYF.